Given below is one T cell receptor beta chain in context. As yet, its antigen is unknown. Clones were sequenced by immunoSEQ multiplex PCR, and TCRdb holds only the in-frame ones, with some missing. The repertoire includes 20,000 to 30,000 clones, around 63% of them detected once, and about 8% sits in the top ten. The sample is drawn from a study of vaccination effects on CD4 cells after COVID-19. General study findings and limits: A shortage of convalescent patients and an absence of early post-infection timepoints characterized the study. Late post-vaccination, clones induced by infection and those induced by vaccine underwent marked clonal contraction.

Germline V gene data show CDR1 as MGHDK and CDR2 as SYGVNS. This CDR3 has 15 residues. Trimming left V 4 bases short and J 1 base short, with 8 bases between. Antigen-specific CD4+ T cells were first expanded with viral peptide pools by the ViraFEST assay and only then sequenced. Cultured cells yielded isolated CD4+ T cells after approximately nine days. Two doses of BNT162b2 or mRNA-1273 vaccine were administered to participants. Vaccinated recipients, who were negative for nucleocapsid antibodies, had no history of SARS-CoV-2 infection. Replacing half the medium with IL-2 medium was done on days 3 and 7.

The source is a human donor who received a COVID-19 vaccine. This material consisted of CD4+ T cells from PBMCs cultured with SARS-CoV-2 spike peptides, taken after COVID-19 vaccination. The rearrangement uses TRBV25-1 and TRBJ2-6; D remains unclear. CDR3 in DNA: TGTGCCAGCAGTGGCCGGATTTCTGGGGCCAACGTCCTGACTTTC. Translation gives CASSGRISGANVLTF.